The clone carrying this T cell receptor (beta chain) occurred a few times. Between the trimmed V and J ends, which lost 3 bases and 4 bases, there was a span of 12 bases. Germline V lookup: CDR1 GTSNPN, CDR2 SVGIG (reference sequence). There are 13 residues in the CDR3. Pregnant or lactating patients and those with other autoimmune diseases or uncontrolled infections were excluded. This sample was taken from a study of Graves' ophthalmopathy and Graves' hyperthyroidism. CDR3 regions of TCR beta were amplified from RNA transcripts. The library came from an HTBI-primed first-round RT-PCR and a second-round multiplex PCR. A single record per CDR3 protein comes from TCRdb applying MiXCR to the multiplex PCR reads. The sample lists approximately 700,000 distinct CDR3 sequences; roughly 39% were seen once.

This sequence was found in an adult man with Graves' ophthalmopathy. Specimen: peripheral blood. V gene TRBV30 combines with J gene TRBJ1-1, with D tentatively TRBD1 (5 bases). CDR3: CAWRLGQSTEAFF. The CDR3 DNA is TGTGCCTGGAGGCTGGGGCAGTCCACTGAAGCTTTCTTT.